Below, 17 T cell receptor beta chains from the same sample are listed, as sequenced in a study of T-cell reconstitution after alpha-beta-depleted transplantation in children. The TCRbeta library was prepared with unique molecular identifiers. TCRdb processed the PCR reads anew with MiXCR; each CDR3 protein has one entry. The data hold roughly 400,000 distinct CDR3 sequences, with approximately 42% observed a single time. Sequences were derived from PBMCs, sampled before TCRalphabeta/CD19-depleted stem cell transplant. The receptors derive from a girl aged 2 to 10 with aplastic anemia, due to receive a stem cell transplant.

The chain links TRBV20-1 to TRBJ2-1; D not resolved. This CDR3 spans 13 amino acids. V was pared by 3 bases and J by 6 bases, with 12 bases between. Germline V gives CDR1 DFQATT, CDR2 SNEGSKA (reference sequence). CDR3 residues: CSASRGRSNEQFF. CDR3 in DNA: TGCAGTGCTAGTAGAGGCAGATCCAATGAGCAGTTCTTC.

The chain joins TRBV6-2 or TRBV6-3 to TRBJ1-1, with D possibly TRBD1 on 5 matching bases. V shed 5 bases and J shed 1 base, with 14 bases lying between them. The CDR3 is 15 residues long. The germline V gene encodes CDR1 MNHEY and CDR2 SVGEGT. The CDR3: CASSTAGRRNTEAFF. The CDR3 coding sequence is TGTGCCAGCAGTACGGCGGGACGTCGGAACACTGAAGCTTTCTTT.

The chain links TRBV18 to TRBJ2-7; 10 positions agree with TRBD1. V lost 5 bases to trimming and J lost 3 bases; unmatched junction nucleotides: 10. Germline assignment: CDR1 KGHSH and CDR2 LQKENI. The CDR3 has 16 residues. CDR3 protein: CASSTMGQGSGYEQYF. The CDR3, as DNA: TGTGCCAGCTCAACCATGGGACAGGGGAGTGGCTACGAGCAGTACTTC. Combining the CDR3 with reference TRBV18 and TRBJ2-7 gives the whole variable domain NAGVMQNPRHLVRRRGQEARLRCSPMKGHSHVYWYRQLPEEGLKFMVYLQKENIIDESGMPKERFSAEFPKEGPSILRIQQVVRGDSAAYFCASSTMGQGSGYEQYFGPGTRLTVT.

The rearrangement links TRBV2 to TRBJ2-3; 10 bases are a match to TRBD2. Germline V gives CDR1 SNHLY, CDR2 FYNNEI. The CDR3 loop spans 15 amino acids. J gave up 2 bases and V 6 bases, and 5 bases lay outside the gene matches. Written as DNA, the CDR3 is TGTGCCAGCAGCTACCTAGCGGGGGTCACAGATACGCAGTATTTT. This sequence encodes CASSYLAGVTDTQYF.

There are many counts of this clonotype. V and J are TRBV9 and TRBJ2-3, with D unresolved. CDR1 is SGDLS, CDR2 YYNGEE, per germline. This CDR3 contains 15 residues. With 1 base removed from V and 1 base from J, the gap between germline ends came to 10 bases. The CDR3 nucleotides are TGTGCCAGCAGCGTAAAGCGAGACGGCACAGATACGCAGTATTTT. Protein sequence: CASSVKRDGTDTQYF. Together with reference TRBV9 and TRBJ2-3, the CDR3 gives the full variable domain: DSGVTQTPKHLITATGQRVTLRCSPRSGDLSVYWYQQSLDQGLQFLIQYYNGEERAKGNILERFSAQQFPDLHSELNLSSLELGDSALYFCASSVKRDGTDTQYFGPGTRLTVL.

Only a few counts were recorded for this clonotype. The gene calls are TRBV20-1 and TRBJ2-2; the match to TRBD2 covers 15 bases. Trimming took 2 bases from V and 3 from J; bases not matched to a gene: 10. Germline values: CDR1 DFQATT, CDR2 SNEGSKA (reference sequence). There are 19 residues in the CDR3. The CDR3 reads CSARRSGTSGRFDTGELFF. CDR3 bases: TGCAGTGCTAGACGCTCCGGGACTAGCGGGAGGTTCGACACCGGGGAGCTGTTTTTT.

The V call is TRBV5-1, the J call TRBJ1-1; TRBD1 matches at 8 bases. V lost 0 bases to trimming and J lost 5 bases; unmatched junction nucleotides: 9. The CDR3 spans 16 residues. Looked up from germline, CDR1 is SGHRS and CDR2 is YFSETQ. The CDR3, as DNA: TGCGCCAGCAGCTTGGGGCAGGGGGCCATAGGAACTGAAGCTTTCTTT. Its protein product is CASSLGQGAIGTEAFF.

This clonotype was observed many times. The chain is built from TRBV15 and TRBJ2-5; TRBD1 aligns across 9 bases. The germline V gene has CDR1 LNHNV and CDR2 YYDKDF (reference sequence). Trimming cost V 2 bases and J 7 bases; bases outside gene matches: 14. This CDR3 region has 17 residues. The DNA for the CDR3 is TGTGCCACCAGCAGACCTACGGGCCCGGACAGGGGTGTGACCCAGTACTTC. Its protein product is CATSRPTGPDRGVTQYF.

This chain uses TRBV15 with TRBJ2-1; weak D call: TRBD2 (5 bases). The germline V gene has CDR1 LNHNV and CDR2 YYDKDF (reference sequence). V was trimmed by 7 bases and J by 4 bases, leaving 14 bases between them. This CDR3 contains 14 residues. The CDR3 bases are TGTGCCACCACCCAATCGGACTCATACAATGAGCAGTTCTTC. It is translated as CATTQSDSYNEQFF.

V usage is TRBV5-1 and J usage is TRBJ2-2; D may correspond to TRBD1 or TRBD2 (6 bases each). Trimming removed 1 base from V and 1 base from J, with 11 bases in between. CDR1 and CDR2 from the germline V gene are SGHRS and YFSETQ. The CDR3 length is 16 residues. CDR3 amino acids: CASSLNAGQNTGELFF. As DNA, the CDR3 is TGCGCCAGCAGCTTGAACGCGGGACAGAACACCGGGGAGCTGTTTTTT.

This clonotype came up once. V is TRBV6-1 and J is TRBJ2-3, with 9 bases identical to TRBD1. The CDR3 spans 15 residues. V gave up 6 bases and J gave up 0 bases; unmatched junction bases: 4. Germline CDR1 MNHNS, CDR2 SASEGT. The CDR3 spells CASRGTGISTDTQYF. CDR3 DNA sequence: TGTGCCAGCAGGGGGACAGGGATTAGCACAGATACGCAGTATTTT.

The chain recombines TRBV7-6 with TRBJ2-1; TRBD2 agrees at 11 bases. V lost 0 bases, J lost 7 bases, and 2 bases stayed unmatched. Germline values: CDR1 SGHVS, CDR2 FNYEAQ. This CDR3 is 15 amino acids long. CDR3 protein: CASSLALAGVNEQFF. The CDR3 DNA is TGTGCCAGCAGCTTAGCACTAGCGGGAGTTAATGAGCAGTTCTTC.

The chain links TRBV15 to TRBJ2-5; TRBD1 might be the D (6 bases). CDR3 size: 16 residues. From germline, CDR1 is LNHNV and CDR2 YYDKDF (reference sequence). Trimming stripped 0 bases from V and 5 bases from J, with 16 bases between. The CDR3 region has the DNA TGTGCCACCAGCAGAGATACCTCTGGGGGCGTGGAGACCCAGTACTTC. Its protein is CATSRDTSGGVETQYF.

This chain links TRBV5-6 with TRBJ2-7; D is perhaps TRBD1 (6 bases). V dropped 3 bases and J dropped 3 bases, with 10 bases sitting between them. The CDR3 contains 13 residues. CDR1 and CDR2 (germline): SGHDT, YYEEEE. CDR3: CASSWTARYEQYF. In DNA form, the CDR3 reads TGTGCCAGCAGCTGGACAGCCCGCTACGAGCAGTACTTC.

The V and J genes are TRBV6-1 and TRBJ1-5, with TRBD1 matching over 7 bases. Germline CDR1 MNHNS, CDR2 SASEGT. There are 13 residues in the CDR3. With V trimmed by 4 bases and J by 6 bases, 3 bases remained unmatched. The CDR3 region is CASSATGFQPQHF. The CDR3 region has the DNA TGTGCCAGCAGTGCGACAGGGTTTCAGCCCCAGCATTTT.

This rearrangement joins TRBV25-1 to TRBJ2-7, with 8 bases identical to TRBD2. Unmatched junction bases numbered 14, after V lost 8 bases and J lost 5 bases. The CDR3 runs to 15 residues. The germline gives CDR1 MGHDK, CDR2 SYGVNS. Written as DNA, the CDR3 is TGTGCCAGCGCCAAAAACGTCGGGGGGGATCACGAGCAGTACTTC. As protein: CASAKNVGGDHEQYF.

The V call is TRBV6-1, the J call TRBJ2-2; D is possibly TRBD2 (6 bases). V was clipped by 3 bases and J by 1 base, with 9 bases between them. Per germline, CDR1 MNHNS and CDR2 SASEGT. The CDR3 is made up of 15 amino acids. CDR3 region: CASSEPGENTGELFF. The DNA of the CDR3 is TGTGCCAGCAGTGAGCCGGGGGAGAACACCGGGGAGCTGTTTTTT.